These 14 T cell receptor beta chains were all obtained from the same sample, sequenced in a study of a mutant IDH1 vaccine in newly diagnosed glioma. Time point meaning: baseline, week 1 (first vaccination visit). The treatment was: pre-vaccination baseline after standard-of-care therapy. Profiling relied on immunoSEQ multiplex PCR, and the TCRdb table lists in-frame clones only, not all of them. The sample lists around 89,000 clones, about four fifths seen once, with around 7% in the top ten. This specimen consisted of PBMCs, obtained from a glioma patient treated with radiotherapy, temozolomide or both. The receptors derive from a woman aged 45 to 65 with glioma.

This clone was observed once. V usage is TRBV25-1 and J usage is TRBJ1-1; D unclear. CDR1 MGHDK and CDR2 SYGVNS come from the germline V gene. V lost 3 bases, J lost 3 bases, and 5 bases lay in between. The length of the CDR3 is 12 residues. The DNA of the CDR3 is TGTGCCAGCAGTGACCTTTACACTGAAGCTTTCTTT. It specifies CASSDLYTEAFF.

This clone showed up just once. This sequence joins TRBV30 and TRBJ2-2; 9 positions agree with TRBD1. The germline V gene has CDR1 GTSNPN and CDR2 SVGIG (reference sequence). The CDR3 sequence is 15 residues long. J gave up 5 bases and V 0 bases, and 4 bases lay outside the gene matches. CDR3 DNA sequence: TGTGCCTGGAGTGTACTCGGGACAGGGACCGGGGAGCTGTTTTTT. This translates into CAWSVLGTGTGELFF.

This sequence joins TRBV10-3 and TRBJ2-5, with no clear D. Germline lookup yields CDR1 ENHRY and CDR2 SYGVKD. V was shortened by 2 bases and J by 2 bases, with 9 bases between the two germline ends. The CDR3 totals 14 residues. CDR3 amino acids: CAISEASSQETQYF. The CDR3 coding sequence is TGTGCCATCAGTGAGGCCAGCTCACAAGAGACCCAGTACTTC.

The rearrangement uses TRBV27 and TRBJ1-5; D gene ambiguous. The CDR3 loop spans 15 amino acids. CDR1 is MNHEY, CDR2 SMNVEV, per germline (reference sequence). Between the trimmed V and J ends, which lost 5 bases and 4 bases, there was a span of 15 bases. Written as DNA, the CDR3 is TGTGCCAGCAGTCAATCCTACGAAGGAAATCAGCCCCAGCATTTT. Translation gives CASSQSYEGNQPQHF.

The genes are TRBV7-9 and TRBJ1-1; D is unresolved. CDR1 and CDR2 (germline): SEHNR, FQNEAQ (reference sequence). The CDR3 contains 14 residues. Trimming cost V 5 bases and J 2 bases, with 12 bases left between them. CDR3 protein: CASSDRAENTEAFF. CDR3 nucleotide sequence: TGTGCCAGCAGCGACCGGGCCGAAAACACTGAAGCTTTCTTT.

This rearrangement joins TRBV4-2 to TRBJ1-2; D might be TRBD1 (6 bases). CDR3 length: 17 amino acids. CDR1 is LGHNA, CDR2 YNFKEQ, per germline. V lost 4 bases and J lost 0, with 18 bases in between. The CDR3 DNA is TGTGCCAGCAGCCCTCCCGGACAGTTTCGTTCTAACTATGGCTACACCTTC. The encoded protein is CASSPPGQFRSNYGYTF.

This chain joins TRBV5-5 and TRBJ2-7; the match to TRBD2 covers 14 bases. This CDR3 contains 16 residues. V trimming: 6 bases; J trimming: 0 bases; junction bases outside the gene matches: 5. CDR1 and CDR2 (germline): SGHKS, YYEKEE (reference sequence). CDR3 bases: TGTGCCAGCACCGCCGGACTAGCGGGGGGCTCCTACGAGCAGTACTTC. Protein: CASTAGLAGGSYEQYF.

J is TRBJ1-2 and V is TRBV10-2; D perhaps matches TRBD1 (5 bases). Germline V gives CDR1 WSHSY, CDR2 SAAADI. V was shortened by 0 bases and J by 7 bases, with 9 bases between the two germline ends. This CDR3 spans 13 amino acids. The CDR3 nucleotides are TGCGCCAGCAGTGAGTCCGGGGGGGTTGGCTACACCTTC. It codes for CASSESGGVGYTF.

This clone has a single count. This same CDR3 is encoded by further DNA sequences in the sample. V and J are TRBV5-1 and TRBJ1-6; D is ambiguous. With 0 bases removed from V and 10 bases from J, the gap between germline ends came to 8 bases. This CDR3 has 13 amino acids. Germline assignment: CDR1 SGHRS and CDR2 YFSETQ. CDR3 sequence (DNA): TGCGCCAGCAGCTTGGCCGGTAGGTCACCCCTCCACTTT. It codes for CASSLAGRSPLHF. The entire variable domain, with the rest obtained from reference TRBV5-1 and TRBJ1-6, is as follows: KAGVTQTPRYLIKTRGQQVTLSCSPISGHRSVSWYQQTPGQGLQFLFEYFSETQRNKGNFPGRFSGRQFSNSRSEMNVSTLELGDSALYLCASSLAGRSPLHFGNGTRLTVT.

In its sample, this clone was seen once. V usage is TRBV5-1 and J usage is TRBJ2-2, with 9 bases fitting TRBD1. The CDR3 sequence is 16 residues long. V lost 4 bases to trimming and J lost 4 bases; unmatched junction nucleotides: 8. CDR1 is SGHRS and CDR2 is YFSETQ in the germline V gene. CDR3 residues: CASSLSGTGLTGELFF. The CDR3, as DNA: TGCGCCAGCAGCCTTAGTGGGACAGGGCTCACCGGGGAGCTGTTTTTT.

The DNA for the CDR3 is TGCGCCAGCAGCAAGGCACAGGGATACAATGAGCAGTTCTTC. This codes for CASSKAQGYNEQFF. The rearrangement uses TRBV5-1 and TRBJ2-1; possible D gene TRBD1, 6 bases. Germline V lookup: CDR1 SGHRS, CDR2 YFSETQ. Trimming cost V 4 bases and J 4 bases, with 12 bases left between them. This CDR3 contains 14 residues. Combining the CDR3 with reference TRBV5-1 and TRBJ2-1 gives the whole variable domain KAGVTQTPRYLIKTRGQQVTLSCSPISGHRSVSWYQQTPGQGLQFLFEYFSETQRNKGNFPGRFSGRQFSNSRSEMNVSTLELGDSALYLCASSKAQGYNEQFFGPGTRLTVL.

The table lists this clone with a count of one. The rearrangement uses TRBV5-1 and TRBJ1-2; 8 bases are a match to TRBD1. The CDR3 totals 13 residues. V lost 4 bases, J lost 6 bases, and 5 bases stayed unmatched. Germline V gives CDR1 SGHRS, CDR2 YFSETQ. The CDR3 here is CASSPQGANGYTF. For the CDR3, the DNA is TGCGCCAGCAGCCCCCAGGGGGCGAATGGCTACACCTTC.

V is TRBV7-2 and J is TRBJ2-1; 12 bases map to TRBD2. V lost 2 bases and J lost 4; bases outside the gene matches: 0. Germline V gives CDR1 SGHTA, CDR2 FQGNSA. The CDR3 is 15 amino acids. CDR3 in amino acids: CASSLLAGGYNEQFF. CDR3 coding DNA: TGTGCCAGCAGCTTACTAGCGGGGGGGTACAATGAGCAGTTCTTC.

This CDR3 reads CASSLVTPGIEQYF. The DNA for the CDR3 is TGCGCCAGCAGCTTGGTGACCCCCGGAATCGAGCAGTACTTC. The chain recombines TRBV5-1 with TRBJ2-7; no reliable D call. CDR3 size: 14 residues. V gave up 0 bases and J gave up 6 bases, with 13 bases separating them. Germline V gene data show CDR1 as SGHRS and CDR2 as YFSETQ. The full variable domain, its missing parts supplied by reference TRBV5-1 and TRBJ2-7, is KAGVTQTPRYLIKTRGQQVTLSCSPISGHRSVSWYQQTPGQGLQFLFEYFSETQRNKGNFPGRFSGRQFSNSRSEMNVSTLELGDSALYLCASSLVTPGIEQYFGPGTRLTVT.